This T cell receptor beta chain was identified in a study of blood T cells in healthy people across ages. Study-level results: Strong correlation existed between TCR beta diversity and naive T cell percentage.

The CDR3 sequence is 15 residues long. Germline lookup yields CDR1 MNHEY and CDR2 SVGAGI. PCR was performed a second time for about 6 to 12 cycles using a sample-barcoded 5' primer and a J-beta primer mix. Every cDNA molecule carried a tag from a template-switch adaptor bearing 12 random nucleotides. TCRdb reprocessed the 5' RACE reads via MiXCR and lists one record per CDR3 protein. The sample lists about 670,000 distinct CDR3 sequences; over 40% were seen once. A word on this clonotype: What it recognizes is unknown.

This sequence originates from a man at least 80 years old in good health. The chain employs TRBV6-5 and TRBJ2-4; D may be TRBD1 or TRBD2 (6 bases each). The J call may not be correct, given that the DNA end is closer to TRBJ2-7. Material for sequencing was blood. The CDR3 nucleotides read TGTGCCAGCAGCTCAGGAAGCCGGGGGCCCTACGAGCAGTACTTC. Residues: CASSSGSRGPYEQYF.